This TCR beta chain came from a study of vaccination and CD4 T cells after COVID-19. Study overall: The authors used overlapping spike peptides from SARS-CoV-2, HCoV-NL63, HCoV-OC43 and HCoV-229E to stimulate cells.

Documented treatment: approximately 10-day PBMC culture with coronavirus spike peptide pools or control peptides (ViraFEST assay). This CDR3 is built from 12 residues. Trimming took off 5 bases at V and 1 base at J, with 8 bases between the two ends. Germline assignment: CDR1 GTSNPN and CDR2 SVGIG (reference sequence). The Oncomine TCR Beta short-read assay was what sequenced the DNA obtained from cultured CD4+ T cells. In this case, cultured CD4+ T cells provided the extracted genomic DNA. Each CDR3 protein gets one entry after TCRdb re-called the PCR reads with MiXCR. The data show 15,000 to 20,000 distinct CDR3 sequences, about 44% seen once. Points on this clonotype: What it binds is unknown.

Study observations and caveats: Looking at convalescent patients, 304 of their 307 vaccine-specific clones were spike mono-reactive.

This clonotype originated in a human donor who received a COVID-19 vaccine. The chain links TRBV30 to TRBJ1-2; D is uncertain. Sequencing was performed on CD4+ T cells from blood, cultured in vitro, taken before SARS-CoV-2 vaccination. CDR3 residues: CAWHHNNYGYTF. In DNA, the CDR3 is TGTGCCTGGCACCATAATAACTATGGCTACACCTTC.